This T cell receptor beta chain is from a study of T cell clusters in autoimmune cytopenias (dated by TCRdb to the late 2010s). Concerning the study at large: A median TRB sequencing depth of about 50,000 reads per sample was reached, and a median of roughly 2,300 distinct TRB clonotypes per sample was obtained. The goal of the study was to find out whether patients with autoimmune cytopenia have a disease-specific immune repertoire signature that could be used as a blood-based biomarker. TRB and IGH repertoires from peripheral blood were sequenced in autoimmune cytopenia patients at active disease and during treatment follow-up, with healthy, CLL and autoimmune hepatitis controls included alongside. Broad study findings and their caveats: The T cell clusters were only ever defined in silico, so experimental validation of their functional role was still needed. Compared with active autoimmune hepatitis patients, healthy donors had almost three times as many exclusive TRB clusters, a finding consistent with an autoimmunity-wide signature. The TRB repertoire shifts, including less even repertoires in secondary cytopenia and CLL, mostly reflected lymphoma bias and not autoimmunity. The cluster-lack signature was not seen for secondary cytopenia versus CLL, apparently masked by the dominant lymphoma-associated repertoire. GLIPH results suggested that primary autoimmune cytopenia patients were missing physiological T cell clusters, with approximately 52 clusters found only in healthy donors compared with 15 to 20 found only in patients.

This clonotype is medium-sized (0.01 to 0.1%) as judged by frequency; no count is noted. Its antigen is unknown. To amplify TRB rearrangements, a touch-down multiplex PCR protocol was run with the TRB-A and TRB-B primer pools combined in a single tube. Illumina adapters and sample indices were added to the amplicons through two consecutive PCR reactions using Phusion HS II polymerase. Amplicons were gel-purified with the NucleoSpin Gel and PCR Clean-up kit, then quantified by Qubit and quality-checked on an Agilent 2100 Bioanalyzer. Sequencing of the libraries was done on an Illumina MiSeq with paired-end, single-indexed, 600-cycle runs. On the study's bioinformatics: MiXCR version 2.1.12 with the default MiXCR reference library was used to align and assemble TRB reads. A clone was defined by each unique CDR3 nucleotide sequence, and the analysis included only productive sequences supported by at least two reads. Repertoire diversity was assessed with alpha-parameterized diversity profiles (alpha 0 to 5), including the Shannon (alpha 1) and Simpson (alpha 2) indices, which were computed with an R script. Combinatorial TRB VJ usage was calculated with the tcR package and was compared between cohorts by principal component analysis performed with ade4. TCRbeta CDR3s were clustered with GLIPH on cohort pairs matched by age and read depth, and cluster frequencies were compared by Wilcoxon test. Each entry corresponds to one CDR3 protein sequence from reads that TCRdb reprocessed, and DNA is not given. The V and J calls here are based on TCRdb, not the publication. This sample's records show thousands of distinct CDR3 sequences. The ten largest clones take up 8.5% of the sample.

In the germline V gene (reference sequence), CDR1 corresponds to SGHKS and CDR2 to YYEKEE. Measured from the cysteine to the phenylalanine, the CDR3 is 14 residues long. DNA is not recorded here. TRB amplification used about 0.25 ug of peripheral blood genomic DNA, some 38,000 genome equivalents, per sample. The rearrangement joined TRBV5-5 to TRBJ1-5; TCRdb indicates TRBD1, and absent DNA this call remains unverified. The sample was peripheral blood. The sequence was collected from a human donor with an autoimmune cytopenia or autoimmune hepatitis (not recorded which). The CDR3 region: CASSSGGARQPQHF.